This record covers a single T cell receptor beta chain. Its antigen is undetermined. Each pre-culture CD4+ sample aimed for 200,000 T cell genomes at deep resolution. Generated by immunoSEQ multiplex PCR, the TCRdb table keeps only in-frame clones and is missing some. The sample consists of 75,000 to 90,000 clones, approximately 89% of them appearing once. This sample stems from a study of T cell repertoires and HLA-DP antigens. The V end lost 3 bases, the J end lost 4 bases, and 10 bases lay between the germline ends. Germline CDR1 MNHEY, CDR2 SMNVEV (reference sequence). The CDR3 spans 13 residues. The chain uses TRBV27 and TRBJ2-7; D is possibly TRBD1 or TRBD2 (5 bases each). This sequence originates from a man aged 50-59 years in good health and CMV-seronegative. Material for sequencing was CD4+ T cells from PBMCs. CDR3 region: CASSFGGWYEQYF. For the CDR3, the DNA is TGTGCCAGCAGTTTTGGGGGTTGGTACGAGCAGTACTTC.